This entry concerns a single T cell receptor (beta chain). What it binds is not known. Reanalyzing the 5' RACE reads, TCRdb keeps one entry per CDR3 protein, without DNA. The sample has approximately 550,000 distinct CDR3 sequences. This CDR3 spans 15 amino acids. Germline V gives CDR1 SGDLS, CDR2 YYNGEE. These data are taken from a study of T cells expressing NK-cell markers. Study details: Sorted CD3+CD56-NKG2C+, CD3+CD56+NKG2C+ and CD3+CD56+NKG2C- T cells supplied the TCR beta repertoires. Seropositivity for HCMV was found in seven of the eight sequenced donors, with one seronegative. Overall study results and limits: NKG2C+ dominant clonotype frequencies in over 5 donors were roughly 1.0-7.5% of CD8+ T cells. One observes that, in a handful of donors, these clonotypes were also the leading ones within the CD3+CD56-NKG2C+ fraction.

The TCR comes from a man between 18 and 29 years old in good health. The sequenced material came from blood T cells: a sorted CD56 or NKG2C T cell subset, CD4+ or CD8+ T cells, or bulk PBMC T cells (not recorded which). The V and J genes are TRBV9 and TRBJ2-5. This CDR3 reads CASSVVSSPGETQYF.